The clone carrying this T cell receptor (beta chain) was counted a few times. The target antigen is unknown. Germline values: CDR1 ENHRY, CDR2 SYGVKD. V lost 3 bases to trimming and J lost 1 base, with 10 bases between them. This CDR3 spans 14 amino acids. Hyperthyroidism cases were recent diagnoses of under 2 months' duration in people aged 18 to 65. Orbital computed tomography and thyroid ultrasound, along with TRAb, serum thyroxine and clinical symptoms, underpinned diagnosis. This sample is part of a study of Graves' ophthalmopathy and Graves' hyperthyroidism. Study results and limitations: Most expanded thyroid clonotypes above 0.001 frequency also appeared in blood. Separation of ophthalmopathy from stable hyperthyroidism was achieved by a 13-signature model, at approximately 87% sensitivity and approximately 84% specificity.

As the template, RNA transcripts were used to amplify TCR beta CDR3 regions. Second-round multiplex PCR came after first-round RT-PCR with HTBI primers. TCRdb reanalysed the multiplex PCR reads using MiXCR and keeps one entry per CDR3 protein. The sample shows about 500,000 distinct CDR3 sequences, less than 40% of them seen only once. The sample comprised peripheral blood or thyroid tissue (not recorded which). The chain joins TRBV10-3 to TRBJ2-7; the D gene is possibly TRBD1 (5 bases). The sequence was collected from an adult man with Graves' hyperthyroidism. CDR3 region: CAISDRAQSYEQYF. In nucleotides, the CDR3 is TGTGCCATCAGTGACAGGGCCCAATCCTACGAGCAGTACTTC.